The rows below give T cell receptor beta chains drawn from one sample of a study of T cell responses to AZD1222 COVID-19 vaccine. Using immunoSEQ multiplex PCR, the repertoire was profiled, and TCRdb retains in-frame clones only, with some absent. Among about 130,000 clones, about 85% were seen once, and the ten largest hold approximately 4.4%. Material: peripheral blood, obtained 28 days after the second AZD1222 dose. The origin of the receptors is an adult who received the AZD1222 COVID-19 vaccine. Each CDR3 is given with its conserved first and last residue. D genes are given only for firm matches. Clone size is given for some rows only: seen once, a few or many times, or a class if the clone is expanded.

>TRBJ1-4|TRBV7-7|once|TRBD1
TGTGCCAGCAGCCCCCGACAGGGGCGGAATGAAAAACTGTTTTTT
CASSPRQGRNEKLFF
>TRBJ1-2|TRBV12-5|-|-
TGTGCTAGTGCCCCGAGGGGGGGCCTGAACTATGGCTACACCTTC
CASAPRGGLNYGYTF
>TRBJ2-1|TRBV6-5|-|-
TGTGCCAGCAGTTCAAGGGGTGGGCAGTTCTTC
CASSSRGGQFF
>TRBJ1-1|TRBV25-1|-|-
TGTGCCAGCAGTGAATGGGCAGGGCCTGAAGCTTTCTTT
CASSEWAGPEAFF
>TRBJ1-4|TRBV7-8|few|TRBD1
TGTGCCAGCACCGAGGACAGGGGGGAAAAACTGTTTTTT
CASTEDRGEKLFF
>TRBJ2-5|TRBV4-1|-|TRBD2
TGCGCCAGCAGCCACGACGAAAAGGGACTAGCGGGGGGAGAGACCCAGTACTTC
CASSHDEKGLAGGETQYF
>TRBJ2-2|TRBV5-1|-|-
TGCGCCAGCAGCTTCAACCCAAACCGGGCTGACGGGGAGCTGTTTTTT
CASSFNPNRADGELFF
>TRBJ1-1|TRBV2|few|-
TGTGCCAGCAGTGCAACCACCGCGGGGGACGCTTTCTTT
CASSATTAGDAFF
>TRBJ1-5|TRBV2|-|-
TGTGCCAGCAGTGATCTTATAAGGGGTACTCAGCCCCAGCATTTT
CASSDLIRGTQPQHF
>TRBJ1-5|TRBV7-2|-|-
TGTGCCAGCAGCTTAGCGCCTGACAGCTATCAGCCCCAGCATTTT
CASSLAPDSYQPQHF
>TRBJ1-4|TRBV27|-|-
TGTGCCAGCAGCGCCTCCTATGAAAAACTGTTTTTT
CASSASYEKLFF
>TRBJ1-2|TRBV28|-|-
TGTGCCAGCAGTTTATTAGCTCATGGGGACTATGGCTACACCTTC
CASSLLAHGDYGYTF
>TRBJ1-1|TRBV6-5|-|-
TGTGCCAGCAGTTACCGTGTGAACACTGAAGCTTTCTTT
CASSYRVNTEAFF
>TRBJ2-1|TRBV28|-|-
TGTGCCAGCAGTCTCGTGGTCTCCTACAATGAGCAGTTCTTC
CASSLVVSYNEQFF
>TRBJ1-3|TRBV12-3/TRBV12-4|once|-
TGTGCCAGCACCTCGGGCTCTGGAAACACCATATATTTT
CASTSGSGNTIYF
>TRBJ1-2|TRBV19|-|-
TGTGCCAGTAGTCAGTCGACCGGGTACTACACCTTC
CASSQSTGYYTF
>TRBJ1-5|TRBV27|few|TRBD1
TGTGCCAGCAGACTTAGCAGGGGGTCGGGCAATCAGCCCCAGCATTTT
CASRLSRGSGNQPQHF
>TRBJ2-7|TRBV5-1|-|-
TGCGCCAGCAGCTTAACAGGCCACTACGAGCAGTACTTC
CASSLTGHYEQYF
>TRBJ2-7|TRBV7-9|-|-
TGTGCCAGCAGCCCAGCCCAGGGTCTGGGCGAGCAGTACTTC
CASSPAQGLGEQYF
>TRBJ2-7|TRBV6-5|-|TRBD1
TGTGCCAGCAGAAACACAGGGACAGGGTTTTACGAGCAGTACTTC
CASRNTGTGFYEQYF
>TRBJ1-1|TRBV7-6|-|-
TGTGCCAGCAGCCCCCAAGGGAACACTGAAGCTTTCTTT
CASSPQGNTEAFF
>TRBJ2-6|TRBV27|once|-
TGTGCCAGCAGTTTTTGGAACTCTGGGGCCAACGTCCTGACTTTC
CASSFWNSGANVLTF
>TRBJ1-1|TRBV29-1|-|TRBD1
TGCAGCGTTGTCGCGACAGGGGGCAACACTGAAGCTTTCTTT
CSVVATGGNTEAFF
>TRBJ1-6|TRBV10-3|-|-
TGTGCCATCAGTGTTACGGGCGCGGATTCACCCCTCCACTTT
CAISVTGADSPLHF
>TRBJ1-5|TRBV27|-|-
TGTGCCAGCAGTCCACTCCCGACGGGTCAGCCCCAGCATTTT
CASSPLPTGQPQHF
>TRBJ2-7|TRBV7-2|-|-
TGTGCCAGCAGCTTAGGAGGGGTCTACGAGCAGTACTTC
CASSLGGVYEQYF
>TRBJ1-2|TRBV6-5|-|TRBD1
TGTGCCAGCAGTTACCGGACAGGCTATGGCTACACCTTC
CASSYRTGYGYTF
>TRBJ2-1|TRBV7-2|-|-
TGTGCCAGCAGGGACAGAACTAGCTCCTACAATGAGCAGTTCTTC
CASRDRTSSYNEQFF
>TRBJ2-5|TRBV30|-|TRBD1
TGTGCCTGGAGTCGACAGGGCGTAGAGACCCAGTACTTC
CAWSRQGVETQYF
>TRBJ2-5|TRBV7-2|once|TRBD2
TGTGCCAGCAGCTTAGACCCCCGGGGGGTCGAGACCCAGTACTTC
CASSLDPRGVETQYF
>TRBJ1-3|TRBV11-2|-|-
TGTGCCAGCGTAGGGACGGCAGGAAACACCATATATTTT
CASVGTAGNTIYF
>TRBJ2-7|TRBV7-2|-|-
TGTGCCAGCAGCTTAGGATCGATCAGGGGTAGGGGCGAGCAGTACTTC
CASSLGSIRGRGEQYF
>TRBJ2-2|TRBV4-1|-|-
TGCGCCAGCAGCCCCCCGACAGGTCCTAAAGTCGGGGAGCTGTTTTTT
CASSPPTGPKVGELFF
>TRBJ1-1|TRBV28|-|TRBD1
TGTGCCAGCAGTACGCCCGGGACAGGGTACACTGAAGCTTTCTTT
CASSTPGTGYTEAFF
>TRBJ2-2|TRBV4-2|-|TRBD2
TGTGCCAGCAGCCGTGTACTTGGACTAGCGGGGGCTGAGGCCGGGGAGCTGTTTTTT
CASSRVLGLAGAEAGELFF
>TRBJ2-3|TRBV5-5|-|-
TGTGCCAGCAGCAGAGAACAGGGGGGGGTCACAGATACGCAGTATTTT
CASSREQGGVTDTQYF
>TRBJ2-3|TRBV5-1|once|TRBD1
TGCGCCAGCAGCTTGGAGACAGGGGGCACAGATACGCAGTATTTT
CASSLETGGTDTQYF
>TRBJ2-1|TRBV7-6|-|TRBD2
TGTGCCAGCAGCTTAGCGGGAACTAGCGGGGAGCAGTTCTTC
CASSLAGTSGEQFF
>TRBJ1-1|TRBV30|-|-
TGTGCCTGGAGTGTACGTCGGCACTCGAACACTGAAGCTTTCTTT
CAWSVRRHSNTEAFF